The source of this T cell receptor (beta chain) is a study of blood T cell repertoires in COVID-19 (TCRdb year 2020). Notes on the research overall: Samples from collaborators originated in the United States, Italy and Spain and spanned both the acute and convalescent phases of COVID-19. The sample metadata nearly always contained a de-identified subject ID, COVID-19 status, age in years and sex. Subjects who had been exposed to COVID-19, were actively infected with it, or had recovered from it provided the deeply sampled blood TCRbeta repertoires that made up the dataset. HLA class I and class II types, where available, came from metadata supplied by the sample provider rather than from assay-based typing. The samples were drawn from two sources: the first 160 participants of the ongoing ImmuneRACE study, and approximately 1,300 subjects contributed by 6 global collaborators. A freely available public database, intended as a resource for researchers studying the immune response to SARS-CoV-2, is where the repertoires were released. The prospective study material was composed of cDNA or gDNA derived from T cells, B-cell-depleted T cells, or PBMCs.

In Seattle, one collaborating source enrolled patients while the infection was active and tracked those patients longitudinally over the course of disease. Collaborating institutions collected whole blood in K2EDTA tubes following their own protocols. Collaborator samples were shipped for TCRbeta analysis as frozen whole blood, isolated PBMCs, or DNA extracted from either sample type. With respect to this clone: Its antigen is currently not known. It has no much larger one-base neighbor in the sample; base qualities were not kept.

Study-wide findings and limitations: Clinical and demographic metadata were provided uncurated, with the amount varying by source and participant.

The CDR3 spans 16 residues, from the cysteine through the phenylalanine. Only the CDR3 DNA stays, 48 bases, in frame from base 1. V gives up 4 bases and J gives up 0 bases, and the segment between their germline ends measures 13 bases. The CDR1 and CDR2 encoded by the germline V gene are SGHAT and FQNNGV. The immunoSEQ Assay, a bias-controlled multiplex PCR, was used to amplify TCRbeta CDR3 regions from genomic DNA. In the original analysis: The number of nucleated cells in each sample was estimated from the amplification of reference gene primers within the assay. To quantify the absolute abundance of each unique TCRbeta CDR3 rearrangement, sequence reads were collapsed and filtered. Productive Simpson clonality was computed per sample as the square root of Simpson's diversity index over productive rearrangements. TCRdb's version of the immuneACCESS table is confined to in-frame rearrangements and falls short of the full clone set. An unresolved V gene accounts for under half of the shortfall where checked; the remainder is of unknown origin. V and J calls plus clone size are reproduced from that table; the DNA served to infer D and trimming. The sample includes around 160,000 clones, with more than 80% observed a single time. The ten largest clonotypes hold less than 2% of the sample.

The sequenced sample consisted of peripheral blood. The chain joins TRBV11-2 to TRBJ2-1; TRBD1 might be the D gene, on 5 matching bases. This receptor was obtained from a woman aged 60-70 years with COVID-19, enrolled during active disease. The CDR3 here reads CASSSRQHTSYNEQFF. The DNA sequence follows: TGTGCCAGCAGCTCCCGACAGCACACCTCCTACAATGAGCAGTTCTTC. This CDR3, with the reference TRBV11-2 and TRBJ2-1 proteins standing in past its ends, gives the full variable domain EAGVAQSPRYKIIEKRQSVAFWCNPISGHATLYWYQQILGQGPKLLIQFQNNGVVDDSQLPKDRFSAERLKGVDSTLKIQPAKLEDSAVYLCASSSRQHTSYNEQFFGPGTRLTVL.